Shown below are 29 T cell receptor beta chains from a single sample sequenced in a study of T cell responses to AZD1222 COVID-19 vaccine. Method: immunoSEQ multiplex PCR; TCRdb's copy keeps in-frame clones and lacks some. This sample has some 100,000 clones, with around nine tenths found just once. The sequenced sample was peripheral blood, obtained on day 0 of AZD1222 vaccination. The receptors were sampled from an adult in good health.

The chain uses TRBV27 and TRBJ1-5; TRBD1 aligns across 7 bases. Germline V lookup: CDR1 MNHEY, CDR2 SMNVEV (reference sequence). The CDR3 runs to 18 residues. Unmatched junction bases numbered 17, after V lost 3 bases and J lost 6 bases. In DNA form, the CDR3 reads TGTGCCAGCAGTTTGTTATCGGTTGGACAGGTTGTCAGTCAGCCCCAGCATTTT. Its protein is CASSLLSVGQVVSQPQHF.

The CDR3 nucleotides read TGCGCCAGCAGTTACAGGGGAGAAGAGACCCAGTACTTC. This translates into CASSYRGEETQYF. The V call is TRBV5-1, the J call TRBJ2-5; 7 bases align to TRBD1. This CDR3 spans 13 amino acids. CDR1 is SGHRS and CDR2 is YFSETQ in the germline V gene. V trimming: 5 bases; J trimming: 3 bases; junction bases outside the gene matches: 4.

The chain carries TRBV5-1 and TRBJ2-7, with 11 bases aligning to TRBD2. CDR1 is SGHRS and CDR2 is YFSETQ in the germline V gene. The CDR3 consists of 17 residues. V trimming: 0 bases; J trimming: 1 base; junction bases outside the gene matches: 6. CDR3 sequence: CASSLALAGDVSYEQYF. The CDR3 DNA reads as TGCGCCAGCAGCTTGGCACTAGCGGGGGACGTATCCTACGAGCAGTACTTC.

V gene TRBV10-3 combines with J gene TRBJ2-2, with a weak D call TRBD2 (6 bases). Per germline, CDR1 ENHRY and CDR2 SYGVKD. V lost 5 bases and J 2 bases, leaving 12 bases between the germline ends. The CDR3 contains 15 residues. This chain's CDR3 is CAISLEGPNTGELFF. CDR3 nucleotides: TGTGCCATCAGTCTGGAGGGGCCAAACACCGGGGAGCTGTTTTTT.

CDR3 nucleotides: TGTGCCAGCAGTTTTACAGGACGTCTGGGAAACACCATATATTTT. Translation: CASSFTGRLGNTIYF. The chain carries TRBV27 and TRBJ1-3; D is possibly TRBD1 (5 bases). This CDR3 region has 15 residues. The V gene lost 3 bases and the J gene lost 4 bases, with 13 bases spanning the gap. Per the germline V gene, CDR1 is MNHEY and CDR2 is SMNVEV (reference sequence).

The chain carries TRBV5-1 and TRBJ1-2; D not certain. Germline CDR1 reads SGHRS; CDR2 reads YFSETQ. V gave up 4 bases and J gave up 2 bases, with 15 bases separating them. This CDR3 spans 15 amino acids. Here the CDR3 reads CASSMWREGNYGYTF. The CDR3 DNA follows: TGCGCCAGCAGCATGTGGAGGGAGGGAAACTATGGCTACACCTTC.

The chain combines TRBV9 with TRBJ1-2, with a weak D call TRBD1 (6 bases). Germline V gives CDR1 SGDLS, CDR2 YYNGEE. V was trimmed by 0 bases and J by 4 bases, leaving 22 bases between them. CDR3 length: 18 amino acids. The CDR3 sequence: CASSVDSSWGASSYGYTF. CDR3 in DNA: TGTGCCAGCAGCGTAGACTCCAGTTGGGGGGCTTCCTCCTATGGCTACACCTTC.

The rearrangement joins TRBV5-1 to TRBJ1-6, with unresolved D. Deletions cut 2 bases from V and 10 bases from J, with 13 bases between. This CDR3 is built from 14 residues. Germline lookup yields CDR1 SGHRS and CDR2 YFSETQ. This CDR3 reads CASSFGNSGSPLHF. CDR3 in DNA: TGCGCCAGCAGCTTTGGAAATTCCGGATCACCCCTCCACTTT.

The CDR3 region is CASSLTENTEAFF. CDR3 coding DNA: TGTGCCAGCAGCTTAACGGAGAACACTGAAGCTTTCTTT. This sequence joins TRBV7-9 and TRBJ1-1; D unresolved. CDR3 length equals 13 residues. Per the germline V gene, CDR1 is SEHNR and CDR2 is FQNEAQ (reference sequence). V shed 2 bases and J shed 1 base, with 5 bases lying between them.

This chain links TRBV28 with TRBJ1-2; the D is unclear. Trimming shortened V by 2 bases and J by 3 bases, and 7 bases separated the two germline ends. CDR1 MDHEN and CDR2 SYDVKM come from the germline V gene. CDR3 size: 13 residues. The CDR3 DNA reads as TGTGCCAGCAGTTTAACACAGTACTATGGCTACACCTTC. Its protein is CASSLTQYYGYTF.

This chain joins TRBV10-3 and TRBJ1-1; D is unclear. Germline assignment: CDR1 ENHRY and CDR2 SYGVKD. Trimming took off 8 bases at V and 6 bases at J, with 13 bases between the two ends. The CDR3 consists of 12 residues. The CDR3 here is CAIAKETAEAFF. The CDR3 coding sequence is TGTGCCATCGCGAAAGAAACAGCTGAAGCTTTCTTT.

The chain is built from TRBV12-3 or TRBV12-4 and TRBJ2-1; no firm D call. This CDR3 is built from 12 residues. Trimming cost V 3 bases and J 5 bases, with 5 bases left between them. CDR3 coding DNA: TGTGCCAGCAGTTTTTGGGACAATGAGCAGTTCTTC. Its protein product is CASSFWDNEQFF.

This clone was seen only once. This sequence joins TRBV29-1 and TRBJ1-2; 10 bases match TRBD1. CDR3 size: 13 residues. V lost 5 bases to trimming and J lost 4 bases; unmatched junction nucleotides: 4. CDR1 and CDR2 (germline): SQVTM, ANQGSEA. CDR3 DNA sequence: TGCAGCGTTCGAGGGACAGGGGTCTATGGCTACACCTTC. Translation gives CSVRGTGVYGYTF. The variable domain in full, with the rest retrieved from reference TRBV29-1 and TRBJ1-2, is SAVISQKPSRDICQRGTSLTIQCQVDSQVTMMFWYRQQPGQSLTLIATANQGSEATYESGFVIDKFPISRPNLTFSTLTVSNMSPEDSSIYLCSVRGTGVYGYTFGSGTRLTVV.

V is TRBV25-1 and J is TRBJ1-1; D remains unclear. From germline, CDR1 is MGHDK and CDR2 SYGVNS. V was trimmed by 3 bases and J by 5 bases, leaving 13 bases between them. The CDR3 is 14 residues long. This chain's CDR3 is CASSDGLTGTEAFF. The DNA of the CDR3 is TGTGCCAGCAGTGATGGCCTAACGGGGACTGAAGCTTTCTTT.

The V call is TRBV3-1 (or the pseudogene TRBV3-2), the J call TRBJ2-7; the match to TRBD2 covers 11 bases. Trimming removed 0 bases from V and 4 bases from J; junction bases left unmatched: 5. This CDR3 spans 16 amino acids. Germline lookup yields CDR1 LGHDT and CDR2 YNNKEL (reference sequence). CDR3 nucleotides: TGTGCCAGCAGCCAAGAAGGGGCTAGCGGGAGGTACGAGCAGTACTTC. As protein: CASSQEGASGRYEQYF.

The V and J genes are TRBV15 and TRBJ2-7; 7 nucleotides align to TRBD2. Germline lookup yields CDR1 LNHNV and CDR2 YYDKDF (reference sequence). V shed 6 bases and J 7 bases; nucleotides not matched to a gene: 9. This CDR3 is 13 amino acids long. CDR3 DNA: TGTGCCACCAGGGCGGGACTATCTGGGGAGCAGTACTTC. Amino acids: CATRAGLSGEQYF.

This sequence joins TRBV19 and TRBJ2-1; either TRBD1 or TRBD2 may fit D (5 bases each). Trimming removed 6 bases at V and 5 bases at J, with 17 bases between. The CDR3 is made up of 15 amino acids. Germline-derived CDR1 and CDR2 are LNHDA and SQIVND (reference sequence). In DNA form, the CDR3 reads TGTGCCAGTAGAGCCGGGGCCACCCCGAACAATGAGCAGTTCTTC. Protein sequence: CASRAGATPNNEQFF.

This rearrangement joins TRBV27 to TRBJ2-2; the match to TRBD1 covers 9 bases. V lost 2 bases to trimming and J lost 8 bases; unmatched junction nucleotides: 9. CDR1 is MNHEY and CDR2 is SMNVEV in the germline V gene (reference sequence). The CDR3 sequence is 16 residues long. CDR3 sequence (DNA): TGTGCCAGCAGTTTAACCAAAAGGACAGGGGCAGGGGAGCTGTTTTTT. It codes for CASSLTKRTGAGELFF.

The chain joins TRBV14 to TRBJ2-5; no clear D gene. CDR3 length: 15 residues. The germline V gene encodes CDR1 SGHDN and CDR2 FVKESK. Trimming cost V 2 bases and J 5 bases, with 15 bases left between them. Here the CDR3 reads CASSQMTGNVETQYF. In DNA, the CDR3 is TGTGCCAGCAGCCAAATGACTGGCAACGTTGAGACCCAGTACTTC.

The chain uses TRBV7-9 and TRBJ2-7; D is ambiguous. V dropped 4 bases and J dropped 0 bases, with 7 bases sitting between them. Germline V gives CDR1 SEHNR, CDR2 FQNEAQ (reference sequence). The CDR3 runs 13 residues. CDR3 sequence reads: CASSSTRSYEQYF. CDR3 in DNA: TGTGCCAGCAGCTCAACCCGCTCCTACGAGCAGTACTTC.

This clone was counted a single time. The genes are TRBV5-6 and TRBJ1-2; D is perhaps TRBD1 (5 bases). Between the trimmed V and J ends, which lost 4 bases and 13 bases, there was a span of 17 bases. The CDR3 covers 12 residues. CDR1 is SGHDT, CDR2 YYEEEE, per germline. The CDR3 spells CASSQGGAGGTF. The CDR3, as DNA: TGTGCCAGCAGCCAGGGCGGGGCGGGCGGCACCTTC. Complete variable domain (other parts from reference TRBV5-6 and TRBJ1-2): DAGVTQSPTHLIKTRGQQVTLRCSPKSGHDTVSWYQQALGQGPQFIFQYYEEEERQRGNFPDRFSGHQFPNYSSELNVNALLLGDSALYLCASSQGGAGGTFGSGTRLTVV.

The genes are TRBV6-5 and TRBJ1-4, with TRBD1 as a possible D gene (5 bases). The CDR3 spans 15 residues. V shed 5 bases and J shed 6 bases, with 16 bases lying between them. Germline V gives CDR1 MNHEY, CDR2 SVGAGI. CDR3 protein: CASSTRGGGYEKLFF. Here the CDR3 DNA reads TGTGCCAGCAGTACCCGCGGCGGGGGGTATGAAAAACTGTTTTTT.

V and J are TRBV6-5 and TRBJ1-1, with TRBD1 as a possible D gene (5 bases). The CDR3 sequence is 14 residues long. Germline-derived CDR1 and CDR2 are MNHEY and SVGAGI. The V gene lost 6 bases and the J gene lost 0 bases, with 11 bases spanning the gap. The CDR3 here is CASSDPGLNTEAFF. CDR3 bases: TGTGCCAGCAGCGATCCGGGGCTGAACACTGAAGCTTTCTTT.

The chain joins TRBV2 to TRBJ2-1, with D possibly being TRBD1 or TRBD2 (5 bases each). The CDR3 length is 13 residues. With 6 bases removed from V and 9 bases from J, the gap between germline ends came to 15 bases. Germline V gene sequence: CDR1 SNHLY, CDR2 FYNNEI. In DNA, the CDR3 is TGTGCCAGCAGGAGGGACCTTGGGGGTGAGCAGTTCTTC. Amino acids: CASRRDLGGEQFF.

This clone has a handful of counts. A much larger clone differs by one base, so this may be a read error. The sample holds other DNA sequences that translate to the same CDR3. The chain uses TRBV15 and TRBJ1-2; D perhaps matches TRBD1 (6 bases). The CDR3 covers 16 residues. In germline, CDR1 is LNHNV, CDR2 YYDKDF (reference sequence). Trimming removed 0 bases from V and 8 bases from J, with 19 bases in between. CDR3 sequence reads: CATSRDRGGRLGGYTF. DNA of the CDR3: TGTGCCACCAGCAGAGATCGGGGGGGGCGCTTGGGAGGCTACACCTTC. The whole variable domain, filled in from reference TRBV15 and TRBJ1-2, reads DAMVIQNPRYQVTQFGKPVTLSCSQTLNHNVMYWYQQKSSQAPKLLFHYYDKDFNNEADTPDNFQSRRPNTSFCFLDIRSPGLGDTAMYLCATSRDRGGRLGGYTFGSGTRLTVV.

The genes are TRBV6-5 and TRBJ1-5, with D possibly matching TRBD1 (5 bases). The CDR3 runs to 14 residues. V lost 5 bases and J lost 4, with 12 bases in between. Germline V CDR1 and CDR2: MNHEY, SVGAGI. Here the CDR3 reads CASSLGLQNQPQHF. The DNA of the CDR3 is TGTGCCAGCAGTCTGGGACTACAGAATCAGCCCCAGCATTTT.

The V gene is TRBV5-1, the J gene TRBJ2-7; 9 bases match TRBD1. This CDR3 has 15 amino acids. The V gene's germline CDR1 is SGHRS and CDR2 YFSETQ. The ends lost 3 bases at V and 5 bases at J; junction bases unmatched: 9. The CDR3 is CASSSVGTGLDEQYF. Written as DNA, the CDR3 is TGCGCCAGCAGCTCGGTCGGGACAGGGCTAGACGAGCAGTACTTC.

The chain couples TRBV5-3 to TRBJ2-7; 7 bases are shared with TRBD1. TRBV5-3 is an ORF for which the function is uncertain. V lost 7 bases to trimming and J lost 1 base; unmatched junction nucleotides: 2. This CDR3 region has 12 residues. CDR3 in DNA: TGTGCCAGATCACAGGGGTCCTACGAGCAGTACTTC. It encodes CARSQGSYEQYF.

The chain carries TRBV5-1 and TRBJ2-7; TRBD2 might be the D (6 bases). V lost 4 bases, J lost 4 bases, and 18 bases lay in between. The CDR3 has 15 amino acids. In germline, CDR1 is SGHRS, CDR2 YFSETQ. CDR3 sequence (DNA): TGCGCCAGCAGCGACCCTGGGACTGTCAAATACGAGCAGTACTTC. Translating gives CASSDPGTVKYEQYF.